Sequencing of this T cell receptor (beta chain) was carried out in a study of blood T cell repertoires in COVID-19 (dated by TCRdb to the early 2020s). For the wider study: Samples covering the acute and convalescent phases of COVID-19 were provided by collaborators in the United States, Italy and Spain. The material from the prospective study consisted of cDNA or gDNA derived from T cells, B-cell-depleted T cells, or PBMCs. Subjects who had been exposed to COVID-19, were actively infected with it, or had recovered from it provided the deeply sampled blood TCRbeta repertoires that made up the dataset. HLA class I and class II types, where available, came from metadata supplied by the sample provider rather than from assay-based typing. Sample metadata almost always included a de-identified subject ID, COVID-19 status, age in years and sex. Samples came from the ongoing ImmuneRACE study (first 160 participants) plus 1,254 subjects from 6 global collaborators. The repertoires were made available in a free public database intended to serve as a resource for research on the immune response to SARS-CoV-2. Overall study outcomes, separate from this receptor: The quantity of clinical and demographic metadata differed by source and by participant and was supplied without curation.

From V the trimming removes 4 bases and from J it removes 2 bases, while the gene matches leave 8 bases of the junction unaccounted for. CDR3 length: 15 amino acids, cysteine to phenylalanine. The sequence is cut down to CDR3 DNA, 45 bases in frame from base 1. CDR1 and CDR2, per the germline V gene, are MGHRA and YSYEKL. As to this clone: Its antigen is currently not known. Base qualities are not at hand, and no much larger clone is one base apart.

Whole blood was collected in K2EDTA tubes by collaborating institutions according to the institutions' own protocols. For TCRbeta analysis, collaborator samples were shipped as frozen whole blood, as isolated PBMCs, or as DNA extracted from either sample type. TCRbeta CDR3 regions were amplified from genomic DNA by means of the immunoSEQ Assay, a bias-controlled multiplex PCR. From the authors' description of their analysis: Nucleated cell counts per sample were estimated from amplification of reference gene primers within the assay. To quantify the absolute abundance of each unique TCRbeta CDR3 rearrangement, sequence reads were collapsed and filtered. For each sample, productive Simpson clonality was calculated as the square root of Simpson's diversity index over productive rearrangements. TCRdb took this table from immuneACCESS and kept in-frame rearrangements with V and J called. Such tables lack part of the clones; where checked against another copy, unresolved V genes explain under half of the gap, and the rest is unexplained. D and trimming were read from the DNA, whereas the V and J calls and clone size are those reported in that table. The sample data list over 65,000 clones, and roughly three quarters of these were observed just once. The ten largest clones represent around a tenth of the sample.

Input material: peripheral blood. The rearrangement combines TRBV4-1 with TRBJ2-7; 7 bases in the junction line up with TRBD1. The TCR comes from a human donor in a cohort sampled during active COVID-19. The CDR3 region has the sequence CASSPTGDGAYEQYF. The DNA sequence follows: TGCGCCAGCAGCCCAACAGGGGACGGAGCCTACGAGCAGTACTTC.